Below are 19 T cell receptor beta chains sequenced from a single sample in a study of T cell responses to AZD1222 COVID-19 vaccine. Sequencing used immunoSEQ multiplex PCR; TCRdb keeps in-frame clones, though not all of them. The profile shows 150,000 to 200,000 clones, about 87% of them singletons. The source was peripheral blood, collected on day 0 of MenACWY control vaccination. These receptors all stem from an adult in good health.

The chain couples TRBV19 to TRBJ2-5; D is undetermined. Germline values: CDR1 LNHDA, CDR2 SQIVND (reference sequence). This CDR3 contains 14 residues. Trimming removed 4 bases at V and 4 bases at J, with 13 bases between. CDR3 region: CASSNNNPGETQYF. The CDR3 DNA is TGTGCCAGTAGTAATAACAACCCAGGAGAGACCCAGTACTTC.

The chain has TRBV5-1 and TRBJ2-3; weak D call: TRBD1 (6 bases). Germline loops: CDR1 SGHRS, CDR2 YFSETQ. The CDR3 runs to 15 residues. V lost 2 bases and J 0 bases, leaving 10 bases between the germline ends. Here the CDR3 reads CASSFAQGSTDTQYF. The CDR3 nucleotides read TGCGCCAGCAGCTTCGCACAGGGAAGCACAGATACGCAGTATTTT.

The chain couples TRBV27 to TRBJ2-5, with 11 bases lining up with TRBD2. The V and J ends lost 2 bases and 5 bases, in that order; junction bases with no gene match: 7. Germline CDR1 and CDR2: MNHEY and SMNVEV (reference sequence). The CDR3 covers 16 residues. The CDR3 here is CASSLLAGGAGETQYF. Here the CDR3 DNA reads TGTGCCAGCAGTTTACTAGCGGGGGGCGCCGGGGAGACCCAGTACTTC.

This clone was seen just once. The CDR3 protein is CASSQDGENEKLFF. The CDR3 DNA is TGTGCCAGCAGCCAAGACGGAGAGAATGAAAAACTGTTTTTT. This chain connects TRBV3-1 (or the pseudogene TRBV3-2) to TRBJ1-4; D is unresolved. Looked up from germline, CDR1 is LGHDT and CDR2 is YNNKEL (reference sequence). This CDR3 region has 14 residues. The V end lost 0 bases, the J end lost 5 bases, and 7 bases lay between the germline ends.

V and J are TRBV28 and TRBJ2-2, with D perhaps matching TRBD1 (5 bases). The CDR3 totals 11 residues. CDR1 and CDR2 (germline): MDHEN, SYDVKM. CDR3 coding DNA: TGTGTCAGGGAAGGTGCCGGGGAGCTGTTTTTT. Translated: CVREGAGELFF.

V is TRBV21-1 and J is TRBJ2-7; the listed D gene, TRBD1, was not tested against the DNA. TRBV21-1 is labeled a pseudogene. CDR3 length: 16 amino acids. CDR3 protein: CASSSSPGQGTYEQYF. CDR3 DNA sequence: TGTGCCAGCAGCAGTTCACCGGGACAGGGGACCTACGAGCAGTACTTC.

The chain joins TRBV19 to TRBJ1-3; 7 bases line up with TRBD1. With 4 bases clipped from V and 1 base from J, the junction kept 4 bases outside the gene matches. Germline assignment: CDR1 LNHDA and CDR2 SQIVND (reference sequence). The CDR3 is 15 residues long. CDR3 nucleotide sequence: TGTGCCAGTAGTACGACAGGGATTTCTGGAAACACCATATATTTT. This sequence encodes CASSTTGISGNTIYF.

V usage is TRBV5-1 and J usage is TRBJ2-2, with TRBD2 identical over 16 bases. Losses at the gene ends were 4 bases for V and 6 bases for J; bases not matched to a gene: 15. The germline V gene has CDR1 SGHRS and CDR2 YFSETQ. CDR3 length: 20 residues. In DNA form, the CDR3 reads TGCGCCAGCAGCACGGCCCCGGGACTAGCGGGGGGGCAGGCTGCCGGGGAGCTGTTTTTT. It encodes CASSTAPGLAGGQAAGELFF.

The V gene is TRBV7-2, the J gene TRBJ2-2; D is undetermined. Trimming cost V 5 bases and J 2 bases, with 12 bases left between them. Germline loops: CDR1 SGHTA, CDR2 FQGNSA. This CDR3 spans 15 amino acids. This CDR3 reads CASSARALNTGELFF. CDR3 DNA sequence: TGTGCCAGCAGCGCGAGAGCGCTCAACACCGGGGAGCTGTTTTTT.

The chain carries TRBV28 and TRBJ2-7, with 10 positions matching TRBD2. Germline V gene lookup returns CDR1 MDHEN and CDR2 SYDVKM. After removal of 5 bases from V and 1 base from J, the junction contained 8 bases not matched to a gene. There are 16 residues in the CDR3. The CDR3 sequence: CASSASGRAYSYEQYF. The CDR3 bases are TGTGCCAGCAGTGCAAGCGGGAGGGCGTATTCCTACGAGCAGTACTTC.

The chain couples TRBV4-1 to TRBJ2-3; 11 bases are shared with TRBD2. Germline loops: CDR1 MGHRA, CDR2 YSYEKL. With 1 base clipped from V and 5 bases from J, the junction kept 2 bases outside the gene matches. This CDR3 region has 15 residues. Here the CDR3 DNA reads TGCGCCAGCAGCCAAGTGGGACTAGCGGTAGATACGCAGTATTTT. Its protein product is CASSQVGLAVDTQYF.

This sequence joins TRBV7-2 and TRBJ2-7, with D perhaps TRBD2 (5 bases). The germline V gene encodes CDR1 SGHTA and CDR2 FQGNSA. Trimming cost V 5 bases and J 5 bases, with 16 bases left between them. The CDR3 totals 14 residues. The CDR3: CASSKQTTLDEQYF. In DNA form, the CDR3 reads TGTGCCAGCAGCAAACAGACTACCTTAGACGAGCAGTACTTC.

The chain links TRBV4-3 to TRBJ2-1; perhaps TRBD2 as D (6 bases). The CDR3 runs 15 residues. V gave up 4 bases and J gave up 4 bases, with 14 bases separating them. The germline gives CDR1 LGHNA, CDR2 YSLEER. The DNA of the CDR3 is TGCGCCAGCAGCCTCACGGTCGGGGGATACAATGAGCAGTTCTTC. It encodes CASSLTVGGYNEQFF.

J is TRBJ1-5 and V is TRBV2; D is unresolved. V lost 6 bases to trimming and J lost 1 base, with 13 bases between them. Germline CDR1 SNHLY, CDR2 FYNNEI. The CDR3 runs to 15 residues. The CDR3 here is CASRADTQSNQPQHF. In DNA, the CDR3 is TGTGCCAGCAGAGCTGACACACAGAGCAATCAGCCCCAGCATTTT.

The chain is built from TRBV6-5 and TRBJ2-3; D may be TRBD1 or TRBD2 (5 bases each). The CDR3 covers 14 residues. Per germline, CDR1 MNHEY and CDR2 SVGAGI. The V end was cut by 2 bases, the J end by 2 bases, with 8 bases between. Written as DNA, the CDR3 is TGTGCCAGCAGTTACGGGACGTTCACAGATACGCAGTATTTT. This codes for CASSYGTFTDTQYF.

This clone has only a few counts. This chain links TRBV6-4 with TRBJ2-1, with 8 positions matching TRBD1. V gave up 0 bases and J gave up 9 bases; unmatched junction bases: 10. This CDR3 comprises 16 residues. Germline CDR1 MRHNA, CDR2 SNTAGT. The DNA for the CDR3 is TGTGCCAGCAGTGACTCGGTCACCGGGACAGGATTTGAGCAGTTCTTC. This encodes CASSDSVTGTGFEQFF.

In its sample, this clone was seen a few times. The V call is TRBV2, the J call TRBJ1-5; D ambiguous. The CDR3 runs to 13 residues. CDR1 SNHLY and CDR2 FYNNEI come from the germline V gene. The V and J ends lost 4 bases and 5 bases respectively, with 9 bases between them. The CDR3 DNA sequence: TGTGCCAGCAGTGTTGGGGTCCATCAGCCCCAGCATTTT. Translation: CASSVGVHQPQHF. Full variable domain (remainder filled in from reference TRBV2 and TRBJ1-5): EPEVTQTPSHQVTQMGQEVILRCVPISNHLYFYWYRQILGQKVEFLVSFYNNEISEKSEIFDDQFSVERPDGSNFTLKIRSTKLEDSAMYFCASSVGVHQPQHFGDGTRLSIL.

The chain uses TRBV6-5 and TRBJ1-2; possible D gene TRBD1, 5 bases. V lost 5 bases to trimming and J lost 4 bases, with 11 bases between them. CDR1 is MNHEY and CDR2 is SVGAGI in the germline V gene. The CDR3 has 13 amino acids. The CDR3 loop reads CASSPDSAYGYTF. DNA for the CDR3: TGTGCCAGCAGTCCAGACAGCGCCTATGGCTACACCTTC.

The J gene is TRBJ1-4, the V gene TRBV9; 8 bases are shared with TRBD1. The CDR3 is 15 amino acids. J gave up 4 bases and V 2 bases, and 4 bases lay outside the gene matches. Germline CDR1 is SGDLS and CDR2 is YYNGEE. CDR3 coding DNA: TGTGCCAGCAGCGTGAGGGGACAGGTTAATGAAAAACTGTTTTTT. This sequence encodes CASSVRGQVNEKLFF.